The source of this T cell receptor (beta chain) is a study of cytomegalovirus exposure and HLA in healthy donors. This CDR3 has 12 amino acids. The ends were cut back, 1 base at V and 4 bases at J, with 5 bases in the middle. Per germline, CDR1 SGHTA and CDR2 FQGNSA. The table lists this clone with a few counts. The antigen is unknown. Regarding the study as a whole: A list of roughly 160 TCR beta chains associated with cytomegalovirus was given.

PCR involved 60 Vbeta and 13 Jbeta primers. TCRdb's copy holds only in-frame clones and misses some; the assay was immunoSEQ multiplex PCR. This table holds tens of thousands of clones, approximately 80% found once. This sequence joins TRBV7-2 and TRBJ2-7; D is uncertain. The sequenced sample was PBMCs. The clonotype was recovered from a male donor in good health and CMV-seronegative. CDR3 sequence reads: CASSLERYEQYF. The DNA for the CDR3 is TGTGCCAGCAGCTTAGAGAGGTACGAGCAGTACTTC.